This record covers a single T cell receptor (beta chain). Antigen: not known. These data are taken from a study of regulatory and conventional T cells in RAG deficiency. General observations from the study: Sorted Omenn CD25-high CD127-low cells may not be bona fide Tregs.

The method was immunoSEQ multiplex PCR; TCRdb's version includes in-frame clones alone and lacks a portion of them. This sample has 6,000 to 7,000 clones, with 82% found just once. Per germline, CDR1 SQVTM and CDR2 ANQGSEA. The CDR3 has 13 residues. V lost 4 bases to trimming and J lost 1 base, with 10 bases between them. These data are also associated with another study on regulatory T cells. That paper states: Primers: 52 TRBV forward and 13 TRBJ reverse. Skewed V and J usage and few unique V-J pairs marked patient repertoires, most in Tregs.

The sequence came from a human donor in good health. V usage is TRBV29-1 and J usage is TRBJ1-2; no definite D call. What was sequenced was CD8+ T cells sorted from blood. The CDR3 spells CSVVLGSNYGYTF. The CDR3 nucleotides are TGCAGCGTTGTGTTGGGCAGTAACTATGGCTACACCTTC.